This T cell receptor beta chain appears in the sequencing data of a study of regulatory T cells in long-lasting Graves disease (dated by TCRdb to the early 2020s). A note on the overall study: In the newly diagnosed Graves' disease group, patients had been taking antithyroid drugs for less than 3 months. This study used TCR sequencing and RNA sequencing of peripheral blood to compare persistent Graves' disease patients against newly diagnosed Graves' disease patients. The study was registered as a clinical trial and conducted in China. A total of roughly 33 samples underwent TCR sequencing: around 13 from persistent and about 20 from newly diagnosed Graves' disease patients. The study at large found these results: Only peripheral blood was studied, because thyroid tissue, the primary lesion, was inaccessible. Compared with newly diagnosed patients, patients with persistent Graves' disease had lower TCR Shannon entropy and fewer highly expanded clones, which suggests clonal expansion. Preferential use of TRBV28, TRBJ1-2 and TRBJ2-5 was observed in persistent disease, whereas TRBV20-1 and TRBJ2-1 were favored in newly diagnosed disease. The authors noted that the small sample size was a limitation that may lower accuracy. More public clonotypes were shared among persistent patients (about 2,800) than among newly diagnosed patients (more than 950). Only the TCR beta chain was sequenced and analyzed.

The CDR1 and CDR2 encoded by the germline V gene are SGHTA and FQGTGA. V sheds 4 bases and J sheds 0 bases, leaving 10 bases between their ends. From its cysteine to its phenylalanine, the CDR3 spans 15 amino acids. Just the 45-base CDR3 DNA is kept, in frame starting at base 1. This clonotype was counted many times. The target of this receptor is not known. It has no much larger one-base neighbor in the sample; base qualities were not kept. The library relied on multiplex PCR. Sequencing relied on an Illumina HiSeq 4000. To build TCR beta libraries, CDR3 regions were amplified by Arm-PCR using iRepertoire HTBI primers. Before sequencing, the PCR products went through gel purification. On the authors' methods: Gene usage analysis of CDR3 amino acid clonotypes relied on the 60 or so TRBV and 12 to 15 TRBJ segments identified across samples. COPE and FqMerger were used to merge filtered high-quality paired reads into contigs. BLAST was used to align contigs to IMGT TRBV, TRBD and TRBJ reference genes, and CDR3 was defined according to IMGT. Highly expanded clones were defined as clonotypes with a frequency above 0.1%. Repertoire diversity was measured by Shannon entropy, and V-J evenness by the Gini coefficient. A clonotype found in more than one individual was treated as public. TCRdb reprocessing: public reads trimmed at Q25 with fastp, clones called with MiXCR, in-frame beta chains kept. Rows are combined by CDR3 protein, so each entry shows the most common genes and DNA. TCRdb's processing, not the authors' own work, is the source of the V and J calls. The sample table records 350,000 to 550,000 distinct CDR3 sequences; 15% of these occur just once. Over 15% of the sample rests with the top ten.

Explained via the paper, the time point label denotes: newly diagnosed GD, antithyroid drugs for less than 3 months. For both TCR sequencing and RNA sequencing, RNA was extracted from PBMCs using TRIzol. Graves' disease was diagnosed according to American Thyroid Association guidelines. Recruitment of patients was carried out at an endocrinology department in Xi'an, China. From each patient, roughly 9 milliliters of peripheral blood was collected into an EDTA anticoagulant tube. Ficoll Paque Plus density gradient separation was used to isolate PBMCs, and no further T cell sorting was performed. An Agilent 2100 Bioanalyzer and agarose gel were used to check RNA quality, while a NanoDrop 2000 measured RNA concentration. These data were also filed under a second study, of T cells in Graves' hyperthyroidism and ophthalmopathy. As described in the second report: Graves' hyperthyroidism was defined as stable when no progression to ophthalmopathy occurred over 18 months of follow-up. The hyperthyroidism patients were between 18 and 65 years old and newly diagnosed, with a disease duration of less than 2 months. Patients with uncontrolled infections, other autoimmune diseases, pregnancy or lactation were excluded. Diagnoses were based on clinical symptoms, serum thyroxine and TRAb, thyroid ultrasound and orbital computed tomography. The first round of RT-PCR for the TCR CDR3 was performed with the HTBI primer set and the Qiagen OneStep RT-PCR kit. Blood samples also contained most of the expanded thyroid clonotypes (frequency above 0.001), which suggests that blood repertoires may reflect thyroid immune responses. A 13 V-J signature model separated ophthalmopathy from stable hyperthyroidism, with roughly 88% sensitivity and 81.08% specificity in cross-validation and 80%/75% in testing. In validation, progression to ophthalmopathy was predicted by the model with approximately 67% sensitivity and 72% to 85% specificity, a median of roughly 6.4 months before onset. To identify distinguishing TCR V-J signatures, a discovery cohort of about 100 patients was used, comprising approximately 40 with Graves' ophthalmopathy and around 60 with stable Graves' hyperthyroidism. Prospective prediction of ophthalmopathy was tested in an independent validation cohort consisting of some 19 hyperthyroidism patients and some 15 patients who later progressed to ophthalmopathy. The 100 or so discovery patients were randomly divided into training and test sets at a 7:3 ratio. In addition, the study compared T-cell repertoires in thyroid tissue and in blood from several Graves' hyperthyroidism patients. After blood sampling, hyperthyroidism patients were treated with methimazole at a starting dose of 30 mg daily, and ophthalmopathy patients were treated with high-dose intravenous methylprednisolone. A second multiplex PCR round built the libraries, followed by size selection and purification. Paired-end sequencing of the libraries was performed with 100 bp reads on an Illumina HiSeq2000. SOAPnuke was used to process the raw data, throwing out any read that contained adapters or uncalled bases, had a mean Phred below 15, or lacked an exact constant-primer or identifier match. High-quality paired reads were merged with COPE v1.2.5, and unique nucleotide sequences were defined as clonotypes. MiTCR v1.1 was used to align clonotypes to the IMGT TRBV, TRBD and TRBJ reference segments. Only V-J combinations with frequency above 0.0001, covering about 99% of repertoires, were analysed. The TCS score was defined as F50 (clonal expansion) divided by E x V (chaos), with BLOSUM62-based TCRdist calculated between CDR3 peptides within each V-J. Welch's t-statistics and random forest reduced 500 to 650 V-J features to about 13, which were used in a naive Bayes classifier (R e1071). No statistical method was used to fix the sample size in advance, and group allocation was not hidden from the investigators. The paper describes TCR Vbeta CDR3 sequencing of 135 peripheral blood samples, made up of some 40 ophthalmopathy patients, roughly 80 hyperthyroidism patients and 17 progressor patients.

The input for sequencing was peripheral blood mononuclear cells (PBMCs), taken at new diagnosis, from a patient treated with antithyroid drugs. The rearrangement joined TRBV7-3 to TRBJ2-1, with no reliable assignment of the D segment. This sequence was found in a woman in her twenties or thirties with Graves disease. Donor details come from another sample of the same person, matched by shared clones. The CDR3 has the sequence CASSSDWGSYNEQFF. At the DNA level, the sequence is TGTGCCAGCAGCTCAGACTGGGGCTCCTACAATGAGCAGTTCTTC.